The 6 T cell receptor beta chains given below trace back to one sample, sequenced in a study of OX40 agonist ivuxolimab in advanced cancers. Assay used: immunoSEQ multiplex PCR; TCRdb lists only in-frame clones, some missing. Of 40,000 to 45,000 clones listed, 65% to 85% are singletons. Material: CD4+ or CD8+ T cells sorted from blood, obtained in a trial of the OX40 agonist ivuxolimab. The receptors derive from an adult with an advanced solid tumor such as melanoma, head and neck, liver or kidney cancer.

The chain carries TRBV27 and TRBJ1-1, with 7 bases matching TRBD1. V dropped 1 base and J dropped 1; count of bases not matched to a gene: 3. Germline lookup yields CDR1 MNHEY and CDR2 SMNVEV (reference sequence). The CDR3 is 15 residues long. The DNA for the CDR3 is TGTGCCAGCAGTTTATTTGACAGGGCGAACACTGAAGCTTTCTTT. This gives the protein CASSLFDRANTEAFF.

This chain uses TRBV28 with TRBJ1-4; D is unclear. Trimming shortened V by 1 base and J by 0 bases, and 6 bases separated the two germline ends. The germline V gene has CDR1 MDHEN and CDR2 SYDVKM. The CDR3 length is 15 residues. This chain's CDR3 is CASSLYSTTNEKLFF. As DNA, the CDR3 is TGTGCCAGCAGTTTATACTCAACAACTAATGAAAAACTGTTTTTT. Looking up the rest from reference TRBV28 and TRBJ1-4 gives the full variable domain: DVKVTQSSRYLVKRTGEKVFLECVQDMDHENMFWYRQDPGLGLRLIYFSYDVKMKEKGDIPEGYSVSREKKERFSLILESASTNQTSMYLCASSLYSTTNEKLFFGSGTQLSVL.

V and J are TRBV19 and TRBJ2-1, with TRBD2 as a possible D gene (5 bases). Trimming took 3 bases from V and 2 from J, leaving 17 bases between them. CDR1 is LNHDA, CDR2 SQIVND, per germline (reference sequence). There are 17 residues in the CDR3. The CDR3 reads CASSIFLSSSPYNEQFF. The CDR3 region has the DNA TGTGCCAGTAGTATCTTCCTATCTAGCTCCCCCTACAATGAGCAGTTCTTC.

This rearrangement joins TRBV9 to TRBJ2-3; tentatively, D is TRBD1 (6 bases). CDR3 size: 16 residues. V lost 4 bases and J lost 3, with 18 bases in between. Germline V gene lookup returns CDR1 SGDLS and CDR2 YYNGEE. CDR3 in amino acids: CASSSGRGWITDTQYF. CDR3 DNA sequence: TGTGCCAGCAGCTCTGGTAGGGGGTGGATTACAGATACGCAGTATTTT.

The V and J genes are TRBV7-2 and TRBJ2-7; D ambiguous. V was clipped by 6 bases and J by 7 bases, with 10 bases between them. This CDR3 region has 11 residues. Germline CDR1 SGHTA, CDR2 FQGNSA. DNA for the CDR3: TGTGCCAGCAGAGATCTGGGGGAGCAGTACTTC. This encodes CASRDLGEQYF.

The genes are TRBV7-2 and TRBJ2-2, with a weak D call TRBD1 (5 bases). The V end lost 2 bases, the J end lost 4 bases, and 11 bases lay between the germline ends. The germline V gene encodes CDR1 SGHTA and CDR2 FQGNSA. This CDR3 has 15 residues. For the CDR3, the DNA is TGTGCCAGCAGCTTATTCACAGGCTCCACCGGGGAGCTGTTTTTT. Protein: CASSLFTGSTGELFF.